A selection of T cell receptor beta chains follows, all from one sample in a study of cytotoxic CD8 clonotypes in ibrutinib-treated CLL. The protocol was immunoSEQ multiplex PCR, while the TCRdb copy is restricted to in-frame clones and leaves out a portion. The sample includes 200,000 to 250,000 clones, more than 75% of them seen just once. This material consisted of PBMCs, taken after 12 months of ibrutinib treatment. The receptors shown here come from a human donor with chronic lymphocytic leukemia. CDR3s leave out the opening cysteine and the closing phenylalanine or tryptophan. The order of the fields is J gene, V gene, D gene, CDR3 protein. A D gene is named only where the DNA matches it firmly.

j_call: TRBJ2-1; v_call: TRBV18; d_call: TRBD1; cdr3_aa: ASSRTGQANNEQF
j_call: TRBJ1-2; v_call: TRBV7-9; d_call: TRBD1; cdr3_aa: ASSSGGDYGYT
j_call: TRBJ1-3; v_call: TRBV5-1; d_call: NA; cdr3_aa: ASSLETGRSGNTIY
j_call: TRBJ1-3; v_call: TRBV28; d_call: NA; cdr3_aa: ASSSRYSGNTIY
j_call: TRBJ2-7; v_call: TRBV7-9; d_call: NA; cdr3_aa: ASSLGSAYEQY
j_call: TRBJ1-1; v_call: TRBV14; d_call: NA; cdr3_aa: ASSLQAGRAEAF
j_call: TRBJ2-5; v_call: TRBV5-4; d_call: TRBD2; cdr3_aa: ASSLELAATQETQY
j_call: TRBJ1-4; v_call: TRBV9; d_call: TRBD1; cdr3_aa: ASSVSTGDEKLF
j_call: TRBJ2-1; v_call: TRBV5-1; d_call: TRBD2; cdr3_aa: ASSLLAGAGNEQF
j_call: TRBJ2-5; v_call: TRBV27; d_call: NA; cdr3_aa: ASSLGPGETQY
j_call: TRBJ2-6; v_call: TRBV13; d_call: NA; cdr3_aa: ASSSLVGSLSEANVLT
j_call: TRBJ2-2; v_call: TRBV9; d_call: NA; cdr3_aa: ASSVQDSTGELF
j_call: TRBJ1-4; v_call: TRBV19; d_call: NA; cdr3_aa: ASSLTAWEKLF
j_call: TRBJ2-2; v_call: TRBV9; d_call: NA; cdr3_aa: ASSVGLYNTGELF
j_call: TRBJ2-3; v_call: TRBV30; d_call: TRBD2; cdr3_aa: AWSRAGGETDTQY
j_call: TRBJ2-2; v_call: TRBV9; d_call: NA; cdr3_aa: ASSVEVTGELF
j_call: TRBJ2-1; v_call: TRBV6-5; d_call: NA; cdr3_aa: ASSYQPTARQF
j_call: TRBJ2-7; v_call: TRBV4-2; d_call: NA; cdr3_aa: ASSQEFEQY
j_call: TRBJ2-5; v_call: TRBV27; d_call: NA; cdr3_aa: ASSFGTQY
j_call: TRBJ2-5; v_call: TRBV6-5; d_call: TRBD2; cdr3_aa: ASSYGGGQTQY
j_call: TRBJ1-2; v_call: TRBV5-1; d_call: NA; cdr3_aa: ASSLVISGDYGYT
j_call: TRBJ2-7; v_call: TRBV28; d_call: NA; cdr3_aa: ASSFGSSYEQY
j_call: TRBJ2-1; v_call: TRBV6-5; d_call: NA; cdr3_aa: ASGLRTKNEQF
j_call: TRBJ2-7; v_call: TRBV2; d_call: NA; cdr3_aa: ASSEARGMSYEQY
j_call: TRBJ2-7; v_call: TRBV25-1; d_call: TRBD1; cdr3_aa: ASSKNGDRGYEQY
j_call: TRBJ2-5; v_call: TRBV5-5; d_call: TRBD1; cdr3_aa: ASSRTGQETQY
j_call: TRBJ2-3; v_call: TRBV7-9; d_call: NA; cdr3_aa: ASSFPGSADTQY
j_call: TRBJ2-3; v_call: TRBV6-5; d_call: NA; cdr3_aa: ASTGPGDTQY
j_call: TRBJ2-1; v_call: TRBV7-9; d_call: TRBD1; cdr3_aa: AAGQGLIGTNNEQF
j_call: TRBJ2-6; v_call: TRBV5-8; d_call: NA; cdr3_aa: ASRPEGAGANVLT
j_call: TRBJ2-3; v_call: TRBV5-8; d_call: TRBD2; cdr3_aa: ASTVGAGGGSQY
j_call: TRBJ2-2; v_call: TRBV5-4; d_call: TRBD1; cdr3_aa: ASSQGQDTGELF
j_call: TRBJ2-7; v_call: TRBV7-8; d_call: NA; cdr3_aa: ASSLGSGLTYEQY
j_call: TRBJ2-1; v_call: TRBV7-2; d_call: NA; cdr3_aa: ASSYDWGNEQF
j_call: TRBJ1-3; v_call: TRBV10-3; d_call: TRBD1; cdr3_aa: AISESLAMQGAGNTIY
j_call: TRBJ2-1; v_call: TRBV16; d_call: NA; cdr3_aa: ASSPQLSSYNEQF